This record covers a single T cell receptor (beta chain). Antigen unknown. The data were taken from a study of cytomegalovirus exposure and HLA in healthy donors. Study overall: An earlier analysis identified approximately 120 million unique TCR beta sequences in 150 million to 200 million T cells. Findings and caveats of the study: An Asian-associated ancestry cluster reportedly showed fewer N-insertions than the approximately 690-donor mean in a later analysis. The classifier reportedly diagnosed cytomegalovirus status with high sensitivity and specificity.

The primer mix had 60 Vbeta and 13 Jbeta primers. Assay: immunoSEQ multiplex PCR; the TCRdb copy retains only in-frame clones and omits some. The sample has roughly 70,000 clones; roughly 82% are singletons. From germline, CDR1 is MGHDK and CDR2 SYGVNS. The V segment lost 5 bases and the J segment 2 bases; nucleotides outside the gene matches: 3. CDR3 length equals 15 residues. The sequencing sample was made of PBMCs. The V and J genes are TRBV25-1 and TRBJ2-2; 9 bases are a match to TRBD2. This receptor was identified in a man in his 70s in good health and CMV-seronegative. The CDR3 DNA reads TGTGCCAGCAGTCGACTAGCGGACAACACCGGGGAGCTGTTTTTT. This encodes CASSRLADNTGELFF.